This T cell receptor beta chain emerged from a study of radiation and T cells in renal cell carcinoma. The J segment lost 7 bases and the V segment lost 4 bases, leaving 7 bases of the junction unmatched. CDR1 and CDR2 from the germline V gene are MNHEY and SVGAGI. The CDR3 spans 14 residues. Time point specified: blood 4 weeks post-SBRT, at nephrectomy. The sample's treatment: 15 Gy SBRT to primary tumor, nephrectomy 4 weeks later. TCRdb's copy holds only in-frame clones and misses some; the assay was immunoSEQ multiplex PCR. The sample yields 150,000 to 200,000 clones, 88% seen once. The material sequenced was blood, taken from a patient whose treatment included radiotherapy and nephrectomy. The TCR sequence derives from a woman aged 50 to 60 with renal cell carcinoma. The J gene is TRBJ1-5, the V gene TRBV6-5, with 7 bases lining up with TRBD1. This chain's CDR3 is CASSSFRGGQPQHF. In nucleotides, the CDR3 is TGTGCCAGCAGTTCATTCAGGGGGGGACAGCCCCAGCATTTT.